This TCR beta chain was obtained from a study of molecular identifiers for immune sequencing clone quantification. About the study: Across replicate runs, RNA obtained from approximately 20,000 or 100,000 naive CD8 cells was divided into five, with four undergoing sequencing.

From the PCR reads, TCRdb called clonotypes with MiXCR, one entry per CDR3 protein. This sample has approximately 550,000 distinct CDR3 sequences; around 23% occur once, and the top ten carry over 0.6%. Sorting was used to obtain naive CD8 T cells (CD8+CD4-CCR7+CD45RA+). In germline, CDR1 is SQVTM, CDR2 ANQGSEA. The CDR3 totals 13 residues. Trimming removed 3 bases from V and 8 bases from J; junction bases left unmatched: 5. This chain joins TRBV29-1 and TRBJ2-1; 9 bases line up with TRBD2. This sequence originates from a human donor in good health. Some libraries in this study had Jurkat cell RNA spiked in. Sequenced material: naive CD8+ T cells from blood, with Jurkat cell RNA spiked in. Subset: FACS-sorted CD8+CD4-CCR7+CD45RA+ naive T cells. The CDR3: CSVDDSGSYEQFF. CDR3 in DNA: TGCAGCGTTGACGATAGCGGGAGTTATGAGCAGTTCTTC.